Below are 7 T cell receptor beta chains sequenced from a single sample in a study of Tregs in tolerant kidney transplant recipients (dated by TCRdb to the late 2010s). The library relied on the immunoSEQ multiplex PCR assay. TCRdb holds this immuneACCESS table with in-frame rearrangements only. Some clones are missing; in checked studies, unresolved V genes explain under half, and the rest has no known cause. Recorded for this sample are about 61,000 clones; roughly 88% of them occurred a single time. The leading ten clones occupy about 2.1% of the sample. The intended sense of this specimen's time point label: blood sample drawn before combined kidney and bone marrow transplant. The specimen comprised Tregs from blood, sampled before the transplant. These receptors came from a human donor who received a combined kidney and bone marrow transplant.

This clone was observed once. The rearrangement links TRBV7-2 to TRBJ2-2; D assignment may be TRBD1 or TRBD2 (7 bases each). V lost 4 bases, J lost 5 bases, and 14 bases lay in between. In germline, CDR1 is SGHTA, CDR2 FQGNSA. The CDR3 sequence is 15 residues long. CDR3 in amino acids: CASSSQGGQTGELFF. Here the CDR3 DNA reads TGTGCCAGCAGCTCCCAGGGGGGGCAAACCGGGGAGCTGTTTTTT.

The gene calls are TRBV6-5 and TRBJ2-6; D is ambiguous. The CDR3 sequence is 16 residues long. V gave up 1 base and J gave up 0 bases, with 7 bases separating them. Germline V gene sequence: CDR1 MNHEY, CDR2 SVGAGI. The CDR3 DNA reads TGTGCCAGCAGTTACTTGACGGGCTCTGGGGCCAACGTCCTGACTTTC. Its protein product is CASSYLTGSGANVLTF.

The chain has TRBV27 and TRBJ1-1; the match to TRBD1 covers 7 bases. CDR1 and CDR2 from the germline V gene are MNHEY and SMNVEV (reference sequence). This CDR3 has 13 residues. V shed 3 bases and J 11 bases; nucleotides not matched to a gene: 9. The CDR3 DNA reads TGTGCCAGCAGTTTGCGCAGGGGGTTGCAGGCTTTCTTT. This encodes CASSLRRGLQAFF.

This clone was seen a single time. The chain links TRBV18 to TRBJ1-1; the match to TRBD1 covers 9 bases. V trimming: 2 bases; J trimming: 5 bases; junction bases outside the gene matches: 6. The CDR3 contains 15 residues. Germline V gene lookup returns CDR1 KGHSH and CDR2 LQKENI. The chain's CDR3 is CASSPSDRGGTEAFF. As DNA, the CDR3 is TGTGCCAGCTCACCATCGGACAGGGGAGGGACTGAAGCTTTCTTT.

This clone showed up just once. Other nucleotide sequences in the sample specify the same CDR3. The V call is TRBV25-1, the J call TRBJ1-4, with a possible D match to TRBD1 (5 bases). CDR3 size: 16 residues. Germline V gene lookup returns CDR1 MGHDK and CDR2 SYGVNS. Trimming cost V 3 bases and J 4 bases, with 15 bases left between them. Here the CDR3 reads CASSDWGGQLNEKLFF. CDR3 nucleotides: TGTGCCAGCAGTGATTGGGGGGGTCAGCTTAATGAAAAACTGTTTTTT.

This sequence joins TRBV6-1 and TRBJ2-2, with no clear D. V dropped 7 bases and J dropped 1 base, with 10 bases sitting between them. The CDR3 contains 14 residues. Germline V gene sequence: CDR1 MNHNS, CDR2 SASEGT. CDR3: CASKGGRNTGELFF. The CDR3 DNA is TGTGCCAGCAAAGGCGGACGGAACACCGGGGAGCTGTTTTTT.

The V and J genes are TRBV2 and TRBJ1-2, with 8 bases aligning to TRBD1. The CDR3 loop spans 12 amino acids. CDR1 SNHLY and CDR2 FYNNEI come from the germline V gene. Unmatched junction bases numbered 7, after V lost 6 bases and J lost 10 bases. This CDR3 reads CASRVDRADYTF. In DNA form, the CDR3 reads TGTGCCAGCAGGGTGGACAGGGCCGACTACACCTTC.